What follows are 18 T cell receptor beta chains derived from one specimen sequenced in a study of shared clonotypes between healthy human individuals. Sequencing was performed with immunoSEQ multiplex PCR; in TCRdb, only in-frame clones are kept and a portion is missing. The sample shows around 690,000 clones, about 90% of them seen only once. The sample comprised memory CD8+ T cells from PBMCs. Subset noted: CD45RO+ cells pooled with CCR7-negative TemRA cells. Receptor source: a young man in good health. Some clones in this sample may be carry-over from other donors' samples.

This clone came up a few times. The chain combines TRBV9 with TRBJ1-1, with D hard to call. CDR1 and CDR2 from the germline V gene are SGDLS and YYNGEE. V was cut by 0 bases and J by 6 bases, with 9 bases left in between. The CDR3 spans 13 residues. The CDR3 DNA reads TGTGCCAGCAGCGTAGGGGGAACGGCTGAAGCTTTCTTT. It codes for CASSVGGTAEAFF.

The chain combines TRBV15 with TRBJ2-3; 11 positions match TRBD2. Germline lookup yields CDR1 LNHNV and CDR2 YYDKDF (reference sequence). This CDR3 contains 17 residues. V trimming: 2 bases; J trimming: 2 bases; junction bases outside the gene matches: 6. The CDR3 DNA reads TGTGCCACCAGCAGATCCCCGACTAGCGGGGTCACAGATACGCAGTATTTT. It yields the protein CATSRSPTSGVTDTQYF. The full variable domain, rest sourced from reference TRBV15 and TRBJ2-3, is DAMVIQNPRYQVTQFGKPVTLSCSQTLNHNVMYWYQQKSSQAPKLLFHYYDKDFNNEADTPDNFQSRRPNTSFCFLDIRSPGLGDTAMYLCATSRSPTSGVTDTQYFGPGTRLTVL.

The chain is built from TRBV27 and TRBJ2-7; the D call may be TRBD1 or TRBD2 (6 bases each). Germline V lookup: CDR1 MNHEY, CDR2 SMNVEV (reference sequence). The CDR3 is made up of 13 amino acids. Trimming shortened V by 8 bases and J by 9 bases, and 20 bases separated the two germline ends. DNA of the CDR3: TGTGCCAGCGGAAACTTAGGGGGGTCCATGCAGTACTTC. This encodes CASGNLGGSMQYF.

This clone has more than one count but fewer than ten. V usage is TRBV30 and J usage is TRBJ2-2, with D possibly matching TRBD2 (5 bases). The length of the CDR3 is 14 residues. CDR1 and CDR2 from the germline V gene are GTSNPN and SVGIG (reference sequence). With 0 bases removed from V and 6 bases from J, the gap between germline ends came to 11 bases. As DNA, the CDR3 is TGTGCCTGGAGTGTAGGGAGAGAGTCCGGGGAGCTGTTTTTT. Protein sequence: CAWSVGRESGELFF.

This chain uses TRBV28 with TRBJ2-7; TRBD1 might be the D (6 bases). The CDR3 consists of 15 residues. Germline CDR1 reads MDHEN; CDR2 reads SYDVKM. The V end lost 9 bases, the J end lost 2 bases, and 20 bases lay between the germline ends. CDR3 loop: CASLGAGLLAYEQYF. For the CDR3, the DNA is TGTGCCAGTTTGGGGGCAGGCTTATTGGCCTACGAGCAGTACTTC. The full variable domain, rest sourced from reference TRBV28 and TRBJ2-7, is DVKVTQSSRYLVKRTGEKVFLECVQDMDHENMFWYRQDPGLGLRLIYFSYDVKMKEKGDIPEGYSVSREKKERFSLILESASTNQTSMYLCASLGAGLLAYEQYFGPGTRLTVT.

This chain links TRBV7-9 with TRBJ2-5; the D call may be TRBD1 or TRBD2 (5 bases each). Germline-derived CDR1 and CDR2 are SEHNR and FQNEAQ (reference sequence). The CDR3 extends over 15 amino acids. Trimming cost V 4 bases and J 1 base, with 13 bases left between them. The DNA of the CDR3 is TGTGCCAGCAGCTCCCCCGGGACCCCCCAAGAGACCCAGTACTTC. It translates to CASSSPGTPQETQYF.

The J gene is TRBJ2-7, the V gene TRBV4-2, with 8 bases matching TRBD2. Germline CDR1 and CDR2: LGHNA and YNFKEQ. The CDR3 consists of 16 residues. The junction had 8 bases not matched to a gene; V was cut back by 4 bases and J by 0 bases. The chain's CDR3 is CASSPIPGTSSYEQYF. The CDR3 DNA reads as TGTGCCAGCAGCCCCATTCCGGGGACTAGCTCCTACGAGCAGTACTTC.

The V gene is TRBV19, the J gene TRBJ1-5; D is perhaps TRBD1 (5 bases). V lost 9 bases, J lost 5 bases, and 20 bases lay in between. Germline assignment: CDR1 LNHDA and CDR2 SQIVND (reference sequence). The CDR3 consists of 15 residues. CDR3 amino acids: CASATVDVGDQPQHF. CDR3 nucleotide sequence: TGTGCCAGCGCGACAGTGGATGTGGGAGATCAGCCCCAGCATTTT.

A remark on this clone: An end of the junction differs from the germline gene, which may be a read error. J is TRBJ1-2 and V is TRBV5-8; D unresolved. The V gene's germline CDR1 is SGHTS and CDR2 YDEGEE. CDR3 length: 11 amino acids. CDR3 in amino acids: CASSLDPGYTF. CDR3 nucleotide sequence: TGTGCCAGCAGTTTGGATCCTGGCTACACCTTC.

V gene TRBV9 combines with J gene TRBJ2-7; TRBD1 matches at 10 bases. CDR1 is SGDLS, CDR2 YYNGEE, per germline. After removal of 3 bases from V and 1 base from J, the junction contained 7 bases not matched to a gene. This CDR3 is 16 amino acids long. The chain's CDR3 is CASSAGAGQGSYEQYF. The CDR3 DNA sequence: TGTGCCAGCAGCGCCGGAGCGGGACAGGGGTCCTACGAGCAGTACTTC. Supplemented by reference TRBV9 and TRBJ2-7, the full variable domain reads DSGVTQTPKHLITATGQRVTLRCSPRSGDLSVYWYQQSLDQGLQFLIQYYNGEERAKGNILERFSAQQFPDLHSELNLSSLELGDSALYFCASSAGAGQGSYEQYFGPGTRLTVT.

A remark on this clone: The sample contains more than one DNA sequence encoding this CDR3. The chain has TRBV28 and TRBJ2-5; 8 bases align to TRBD1. V lost 2 bases, J lost 2 bases, and 1 base stayed unmatched. Germline V gene data show CDR1 as MDHEN and CDR2 as SYDVKM. This CDR3 spans 14 amino acids. The CDR3 here is CASSLTGGQETQYF. In DNA form, the CDR3 reads TGTGCCAGCAGTTTAACAGGGGGACAAGAGACCCAGTACTTC.

The CDR3 coding sequence is TGTCCAACCAGCCCCATCAATCGGCAGGGCCTGAACACCGGGGAGCTGTTTTTT. Encoded protein: CPTSPINRQGLNTGELFF. The chain joins TRBV27 to TRBJ2-2; TRBD1 might be the D (5 bases). The CDR3 sequence is 18 residues long. Germline V CDR1 and CDR2: MNHEY, SMNVEV (reference sequence).

The CDR3 here is CASSSVTGGHSPLHF. In DNA, the CDR3 is TGTGCCAGCAGTTCCGTGACAGGGGGGCATTCACCCCTCCACTTT. This sequence joins TRBV27 and TRBJ1-6; 9 bases match TRBD1. Germline V lookup: CDR1 MNHEY, CDR2 SMNVEV (reference sequence). J was trimmed by 8 bases and V by 4 bases; bases with no gene match: 6. This CDR3 spans 15 amino acids.

V and J are TRBV14 and TRBJ2-3; 10 nucleotides line up with TRBD2. Per the germline V gene, CDR1 is SGHDN and CDR2 is FVKESK. CDR3 length equals 16 residues. Losses at the gene ends were 2 bases for V and 2 bases for J; bases not matched to a gene: 4. CDR3 in DNA: TGTGCCAGCAGCCAACCCACTAGCGGGGTCACAGATACGCAGTATTTT. Amino acids: CASSQPTSGVTDTQYF.

The rearrangement joins TRBV4-1 to TRBJ2-2; 13 nucleotides match TRBD2. CDR1 is MGHRA, CDR2 YSYEKL, per germline. The CDR3 extends over 18 amino acids. V lost 1 base and J lost 5; bases outside the gene matches: 7. CDR3 bases: TGCGCCAGCAGCCAAGTTCGGACTAGCGGGAGAAGTACCGGGGAGCTGTTTTTT. It is translated as CASSQVRTSGRSTGELFF.

On this clone itself: The same CDR3 is also encoded by other DNA sequences in this sample. The chain carries TRBV9 and TRBJ2-7; possible D gene TRBD2, 5 bases. V lost 0 bases and J 0 bases, leaving 10 bases between the germline ends. CDR3 length equals 15 residues. The germline gives CDR1 SGDLS, CDR2 YYNGEE. CDR3: CASSVGLGSSYEQYF. The DNA of the CDR3 is TGTGCCAGCAGCGTAGGATTAGGGAGCTCCTACGAGCAGTACTTC. The variable domain in full, with the rest retrieved from reference TRBV9 and TRBJ2-7, is DSGVTQTPKHLITATGQRVTLRCSPRSGDLSVYWYQQSLDQGLQFLIQYYNGEERAKGNILERFSAQQFPDLHSELNLSSLELGDSALYFCASSVGLGSSYEQYFGPGTRLTVT.

The chain has TRBV5-5 and TRBJ1-5, with 7 bases aligning to TRBD1. Germline lookup yields CDR1 SGHKS and CDR2 YYEKEE (reference sequence). CDR3 length: 15 amino acids. The V segment lost 4 bases and the J segment 0 bases; nucleotides outside the gene matches: 4. The CDR3 reads CASSETGDSNQPQHF. CDR3 nucleotide sequence: TGTGCCAGCAGCGAAACAGGGGATAGCAATCAGCCCCAGCATTTT.

This chain links TRBV11-3 with TRBJ2-1, with D possibly TRBD2 on 5 matching bases. CDR3 length: 15 amino acids. V was clipped by 5 bases and J by 4 bases, with 15 bases between them. CDR1 SGHNT and CDR2 YENEEA come from the germline V gene. CDR3 amino acids: CASSPTGSTYNEQFF. The CDR3, as DNA: TGTGCCAGCAGCCCCACTGGGAGTACGTACAATGAGCAGTTCTTC.